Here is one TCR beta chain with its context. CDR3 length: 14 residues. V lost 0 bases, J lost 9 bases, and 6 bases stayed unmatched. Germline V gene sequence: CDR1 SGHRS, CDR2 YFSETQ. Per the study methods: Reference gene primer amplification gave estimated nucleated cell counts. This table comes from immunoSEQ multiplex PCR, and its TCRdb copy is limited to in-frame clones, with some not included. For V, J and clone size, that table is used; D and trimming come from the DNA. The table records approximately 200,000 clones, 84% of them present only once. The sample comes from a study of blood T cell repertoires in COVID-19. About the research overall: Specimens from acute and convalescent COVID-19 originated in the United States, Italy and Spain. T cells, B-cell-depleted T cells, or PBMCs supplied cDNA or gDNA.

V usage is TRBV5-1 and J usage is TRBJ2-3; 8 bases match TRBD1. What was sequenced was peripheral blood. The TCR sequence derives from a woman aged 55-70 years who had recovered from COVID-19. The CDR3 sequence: CASSLGQGAWTQYF. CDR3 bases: TGCGCCAGCAGCTTGGGGCAGGGGGCTTGGACGCAGTATTTT.